What follows is one T cell receptor beta chain and its context. The target antigen is unknown. Treatment given: roughly 19 received Ad26.COV2.S at low or high dose, single or two shots; roughly five received placebo; per-sample allocation not given. At day 63 after the first vaccine or placebo injection, samples were drawn. The data belong to a study of Ad26.COV2.S vaccination and SARS-CoV-2 variants. Study in general: Ad26.COV2.S, an intramuscular injection, was given once or twice 56 days apart. The study, taken as a whole, reports: Analyses that measured TCR breadth and depth may have underestimated total T cell responses. Those who received the vaccine showed greater spike-specific TCR breadth than those given placebo.

TCRdb's copy holds only in-frame clones and misses some; the assay was immunoSEQ multiplex PCR. Of around 450,000 clones listed, about 90% are singletons. Germline V gene sequence: CDR1 KGHSH, CDR2 LQKENI. CDR3 length: 16 amino acids. V was pared by 0 bases and J by 2 bases, with 3 bases of the junction left unmatched. The chain combines TRBV18 with TRBJ2-1; 8 bases are a match to TRBD2. The receptor comes from a person between 18 and 60 years old who received the Ad26.COV2.S COVID-19 vaccine or a placebo. The sequenced sample was peripheral blood, obtained in a trial of Ad26.COV2.S vaccine versus placebo. The CDR3, as DNA: TGTGCCAGCTCACCACCTGGGACTAGGCCCTACAATGAGCAGTTCTTC. The encoded protein is CASSPPGTRPYNEQFF.